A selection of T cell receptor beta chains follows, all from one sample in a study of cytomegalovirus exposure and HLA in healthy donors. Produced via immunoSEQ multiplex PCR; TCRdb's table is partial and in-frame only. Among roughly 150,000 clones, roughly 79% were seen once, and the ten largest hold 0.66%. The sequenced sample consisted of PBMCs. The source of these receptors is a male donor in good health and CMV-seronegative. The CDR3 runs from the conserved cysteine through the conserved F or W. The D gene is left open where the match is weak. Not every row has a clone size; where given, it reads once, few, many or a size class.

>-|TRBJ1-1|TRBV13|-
TGTGCCAGCAGCACTCTACAGGGCATGAACACTGAAGCTTTCTTT
CASSTLQGMNTEAFF
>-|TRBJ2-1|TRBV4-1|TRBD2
TGCGCCAGCAGCCTCGAACCTAGCGGACAATCCAATGAGCAGTTCTTC
CASSLEPSGQSNEQFF
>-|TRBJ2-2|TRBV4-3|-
TGCGCCAGCAGCCAAGATCTCGGCGGGAACACCGGGGAGCTGTTTTTT
CASSQDLGGNTGELFF
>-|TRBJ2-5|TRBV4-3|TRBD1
TGCGCCAGCAGCCATCACCCAAACGGACAGGGGGAGACCCAGTACTTC
CASSHHPNGQGETQYF
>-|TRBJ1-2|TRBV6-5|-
TGTGCCAGCAGTTACTCGAACACTATTAACTATGGCTACACCTTC
CASSYSNTINYGYTF
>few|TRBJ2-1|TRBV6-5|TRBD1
TGTGCCAGCAGTTCCGGACAGGGATACAATGAGCAGTTCTTC
CASSSGQGYNEQFF
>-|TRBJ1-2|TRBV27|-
TGTGCCAGCAGTGGCCCCGGGTCAACTAACTATGGCTACACCTTC
CASSGPGSTNYGYTF
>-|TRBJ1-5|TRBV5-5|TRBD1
TGTGCCAGCAGCTTGGAGGGACAGGGGGGTCAGCCCCAGCATTTT
CASSLEGQGGQPQHF
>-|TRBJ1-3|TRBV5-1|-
TGCGCCAGCAGCCATAAACAGGGCTACTCTGGAAACACCATATATTTT
CASSHKQGYSGNTIYF
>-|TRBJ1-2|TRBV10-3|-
TGTGCCATCAGTGAGTCTGGGGGCCCTCGAAGCTACACCTTC
CAISESGGPRSYTF
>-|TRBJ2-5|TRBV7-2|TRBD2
TGTGCCAGCAGCTTCAGCGGGAGGCCCCAAGAGACCCAGTACTTC
CASSFSGRPQETQYF
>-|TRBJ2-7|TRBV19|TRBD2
TGTGCCGGTAGTATAGCCGGGACTAGCTCCTACGAGCAGTACTTC
CAGSIAGTSSYEQYF
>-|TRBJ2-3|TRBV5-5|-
TGTGCCAGCAGCTTATTAAGCAACACAGATACGCAGTATTTT
CASSLLSNTDTQYF
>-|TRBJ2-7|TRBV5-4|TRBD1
TGTGCCAGCAGGGCCTCGGGACAGGGCTTCTACGAGCAGTACTTC
CASRASGQGFYEQYF
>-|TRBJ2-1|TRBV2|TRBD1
TGTGCCACCCCGACAGGGGGAAACAATGAGCAGTTCTTC
CATPTGGNNEQFF
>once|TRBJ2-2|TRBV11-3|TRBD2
TGTGCCAGCAGCGACGAGCGGGGGGCCCGTCCCGGGGAGCTGTTTTTT
CASSDERGARPGELFF
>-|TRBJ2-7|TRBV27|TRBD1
TGTGCCAGCAGTTTAGGGCCTCTGACAGGGGGATTCTACGAGCAGTACTTC
CASSLGPLTGGFYEQYF
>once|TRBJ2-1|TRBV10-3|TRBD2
TGTGCCATCAGGACTAGCGGATCTTCAGATGAGCAGTTCTTC
CAIRTSGSSDEQFF
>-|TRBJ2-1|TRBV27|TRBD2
TGTGCCAGCAGTTTAGGGATAGCGGGAGAAGGCTACAATGAGCAGTTCTTC
CASSLGIAGEGYNEQFF
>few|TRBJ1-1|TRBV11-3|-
TGTGCCAGCAGCCCTTCGGGGGGCACTGAAGCTTTCTTT
CASSPSGGTEAFF
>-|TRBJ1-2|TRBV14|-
TGTGCCAGCAGCCGACAGATAGTTTACTATGGCTACACCTTC
CASSRQIVYYGYTF
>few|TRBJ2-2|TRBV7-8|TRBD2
TGTGCCAGCAGCCCTAGCGGGGGGGCCTCCGGGGAGCTGTTTTTT
CASSPSGGASGELFF
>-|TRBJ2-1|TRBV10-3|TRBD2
TGTGCCATCAGCCAACCTAGCGGGGAGCAGTTCTTC
CAISQPSGEQFF
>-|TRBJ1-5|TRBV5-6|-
TGTGCCAGCAGCTTGGGACCCAGGCGCCTTTTGCCCCAGCATTTT
CASSLGPRRLLPQHF
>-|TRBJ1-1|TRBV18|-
TGTGCCAGCTCACCAAGGGAGCTCACTGAAGCTTTCTTT
CASSPRELTEAFF
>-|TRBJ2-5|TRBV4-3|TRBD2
TGCGCCAGCAGCCGCGGACTAGCGGGGGGGCAAGAGACCCAGTACTTC
CASSRGLAGGQETQYF
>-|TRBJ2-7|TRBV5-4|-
TGTGCCAGCAGCCCCCCTCAATCCAACTCCTACGAGCAGTACTTC
CASSPPQSNSYEQYF
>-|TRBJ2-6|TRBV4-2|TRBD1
TGTGCCAGCAGCGACCGGGACAGGAGCTCTGGGGCCAACGTCCTGACTTTC
CASSDRDRSSGANVLTF
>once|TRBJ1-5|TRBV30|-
TGTGCCTGGGGCCGGGGAGAGATTGGGCCCCAGCATTTT
CAWGRGEIGPQHF
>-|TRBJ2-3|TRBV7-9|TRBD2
TGTGCCAGCAGCTTAGAGCTGAGAGCTAGCGGGAGGTCAGATACGCAGTATTTT
CASSLELRASGRSDTQYF
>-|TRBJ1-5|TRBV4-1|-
TGCGCCAGCAGCCAAGGGGGGGGATCTCAGCCCCAGCATTTT
CASSQGGGSQPQHF
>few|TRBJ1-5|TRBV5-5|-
TGTGCCAGCAGCCTTACCGGGATTAGCAATCAGCCCCAGCATTTT
CASSLTGISNQPQHF
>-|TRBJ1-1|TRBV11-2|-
TGTGCCAGCAGCTTATATGGAGGAACTGAAGCTTTCTTT
CASSLYGGTEAFF
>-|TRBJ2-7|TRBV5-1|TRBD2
TGCGCCAGCAGAAACTTAGCGGGCTACGAGCAGTACTTC
CASRNLAGYEQYF
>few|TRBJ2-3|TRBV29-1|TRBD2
TGCAGCGTTAATAGCGGGACTAGCACAGATACGCAGTATTTT
CSVNSGTSTDTQYF
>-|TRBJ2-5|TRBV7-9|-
TGTGCCAGCAGCTACGTTGGGCTGTTAAGCCAAGAGACCCAGTACTTC
CASSYVGLLSQETQYF
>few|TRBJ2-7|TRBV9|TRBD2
TGTGCCAGCAGTCAGGGACTAGGTTCCTACGAGCAGTACTTC
CASSQGLGSYEQYF
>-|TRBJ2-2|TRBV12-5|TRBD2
TGTGCTAGTGGTTTTGACGGGACTACCTCGAACACCGGGGAGCTGTTTTTT
CASGFDGTTSNTGELFF
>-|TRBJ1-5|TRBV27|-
TGTGCCAGCAGTCCCTTTGCAGCGAAGCCCCAGCATTTT
CASSPFAAKPQHF
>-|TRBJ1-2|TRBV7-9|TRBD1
TGTGCCAGCAGCTTAGGGACAGGGGGCCTTTTATCGGGCTACACCTTC
CASSLGTGGLLSGYTF
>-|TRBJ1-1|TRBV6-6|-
TGTGCCAGCAGTCCCCCCCGGGGATCGAACACTGAAGCTTTCTTT
CASSPPRGSNTEAFF
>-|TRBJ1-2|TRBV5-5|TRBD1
TGTGCCAGCAGCTTAGGGACAGGGGGCGTCCTCCTCTATGGCTACACCTTC
CASSLGTGGVLLYGYTF
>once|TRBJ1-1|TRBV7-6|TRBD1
TGTGCCAGTAGCCCCGAGACAGGGCGGACTGAAGCTTTCTTT
CASSPETGRTEAFF
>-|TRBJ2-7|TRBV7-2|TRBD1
TGTGCCAGCAGCCCACGGGACAGGGGGCGCGGCGAGCAGTACTTC
CASSPRDRGRGEQYF
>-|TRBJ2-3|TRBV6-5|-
TGTGCCAGCAGTTACCTAGCCCTGCCGGGTACGCAGTATTTT
CASSYLALPGTQYF
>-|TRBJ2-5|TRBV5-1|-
TGCGCCAGCAGCTTCACAGTACAAGAGACCCAGTACTTC
CASSFTVQETQYF
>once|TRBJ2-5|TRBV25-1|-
TGTGCCAGCAGTGTCAGGGAAGAGCAGTACTTC
CASSVREEQYF
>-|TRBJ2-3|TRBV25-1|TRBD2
TGTGCCAGCAGTGACCTAGCGGGGGGGCGGAATACGCAGTATTTT
CASSDLAGGRNTQYF
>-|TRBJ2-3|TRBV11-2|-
TGTGCCAGCAGCTCCGAAAATAGATTGTCCCGCTCTAGCACAGATACGCAGTATTTT
CASSSENRLSRSSTDTQYF
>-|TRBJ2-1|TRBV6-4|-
TGTGCCAGCAGTGACCCCGGGAATGAGCAGTTCTTC
CASSDPGNEQFF